This paragraph reports one TCR beta chain. Its matching antigen is unknown. From germline, CDR1 is LGHNA and CDR2 YSLEER. Trimming cost V 0 bases and J 0 bases, with 6 bases left between them. The CDR3 has 15 amino acids. The data stem from a study of cytomegalovirus exposure and HLA in healthy donors. PCR involved 60 Vbeta and 13 Jbeta primers. Data came from immunoSEQ multiplex PCR; TCRdb stores just in-frame clones and leaves some out. There are roughly 160,000 clones in the sample; approximately 85% occur only once, and 2% to 3% lies in the top ten. Findings and limits, study-wide: With further analysis later on, most CMV-associated TCR beta chains appeared HLA-restricted. DRB1 had the most TCR associations and HLA-C the fewest, a later analysis found, with rates varying by HLA locus. In a later analysis, TCR beta V- and J-gene trimming was associated with a missense DCLRE1C variant.

The source material was PBMCs. The clonotype comes from a man aged 25 to 40 in good health and CMV-seropositive. This chain uses TRBV4-3 with TRBJ2-1; D gene unclear. The CDR3 loop reads CASSQESRSYNEQFF. DNA for the CDR3: TGCGCCAGCAGCCAAGAATCTCGCTCCTACAATGAGCAGTTCTTC.